A single sample gave rise to the 15 T cell receptor beta chains below, sequenced in a study of T-cell reconstitution after alpha-beta-depleted transplantation in children. During its preparation, the TCRbeta library received unique molecular identifiers. TCRdb re-called the PCR reads with MiXCR, one entry per CDR3 protein. Of over 200,000 distinct CDR3 sequences listed, about 8.2% are singletons. This specimen was PBMCs, mostly from graft donor cells, taken 360 days after TCRalphabeta/CD19-depleted stem cell transplant. These receptors all come from a male patient between 2 and 15 years old who had a stem cell transplant for acute myeloid leukemia, so the T cells may come from the graft donor.

The table lists this clonotype with many counts. V usage is TRBV11-2 and J usage is TRBJ2-3; D gene uncertain. The CDR3 is made up of 13 amino acids. In germline, CDR1 is SGHAT, CDR2 FQNNGV. V was trimmed by 5 bases and J by 4 bases, leaving 10 bases between them. CDR3 bases: TGTGCCAGCAGCCCCCTAAGGGCAGATACGCAGTATTTT. It specifies CASSPLRADTQYF.

This clonotype was recorded a few times. The gene calls are TRBV27 and TRBJ2-3; 8 bases match TRBD2. The CDR3 contains 17 residues. Trimming cost V 3 bases and J 0 bases; bases outside gene matches: 8. CDR1 is MNHEY, CDR2 SMNVEV, per germline (reference sequence). The CDR3 nucleotides are TGTGCCAGCAGTTTTATGGCGGGGGGCTCTAGCACAGATACGCAGTATTTT. Its translation: CASSFMAGGSSTDTQYF.

In its sample, this clonotype was seen many times. V usage is TRBV12-3 or TRBV12-4 and J usage is TRBJ1-5; a possible D gene is TRBD1 (6 bases). Trimming took 7 bases from V and 1 from J, leaving 23 bases between them. The CDR3 has 18 residues. This CDR3 reads CASKFTSIPRGSNQPQHF. As DNA, the CDR3 is TGTGCCAGCAAGTTCACTTCCATACCAAGGGGGAGCAATCAGCCCCAGCATTTT.

The V call is TRBV2, the J call TRBJ2-7; D is undetermined. CDR1 is SNHLY and CDR2 is FYNNEI in the germline V gene. Trimming stripped 2 bases from V and 2 bases from J, with 7 bases between. CDR3 length: 13 residues. CDR3: CASSEFPAYEQYF. In DNA form, the CDR3 reads TGTGCCAGCAGTGAATTCCCAGCCTACGAGCAGTACTTC.

This clonotype was counted between two and nine times. V gene TRBV4-2 combines with J gene TRBJ1-1, with 10 bases identical to TRBD1. Germline values: CDR1 LGHNA, CDR2 YNFKEQ. The V and J ends lost 3 bases and 3 bases, in that order; junction bases with no gene match: 4. The CDR3 is made up of 15 amino acids. The CDR3 is CASSQADRGDTEAFF. For the CDR3, the DNA is TGTGCCAGCAGCCAGGCGGACAGGGGGGACACTGAAGCTTTCTTT.

Ten or more counts support this clonotype. The chain employs TRBV10-3 and TRBJ2-3; D ambiguous. Between the trimmed V and J ends, which lost 3 bases and 2 bases, there was a span of 9 bases. In germline, CDR1 is ENHRY, CDR2 SYGVKD. The CDR3 has 14 amino acids. As DNA, the CDR3 is TGTGCCATCAGTGATTACGTTTTCACAGATACGCAGTATTTT. This sequence encodes CAISDYVFTDTQYF.

This clonotype has ten or more counts. The V and J genes are TRBV20-1 and TRBJ1-5, with a weak D call TRBD1 (6 bases). Trimming removed 0 bases at V and 3 bases at J, with 18 bases between. The CDR3 spans 17 residues. The germline CDR1 and CDR2 sequences are DFQATT and SNEGSKA (reference sequence). The CDR3 loop is CSARENTGSGDNQPQHF. CDR3 bases: TGCAGTGCTAGAGAGAACACAGGGAGCGGGGACAATCAGCCCCAGCATTTT.

In this sample, this clonotype turned up many times. The CDR3 coding sequence is TGCGCCAGCAGCCAAGATTACAGGGACCAAGAGACCCAGTACTTC. Its translation is CASSQDYRDQETQYF. The gene calls are TRBV4-3 and TRBJ2-5; tentative D call: TRBD1 (6 bases). The CDR3 runs to 15 residues. Germline values: CDR1 LGHNA, CDR2 YSLEER. V gave up 0 bases and J gave up 0 bases, with 8 bases separating them.

This clonotype was seen ten or more times. The chain links TRBV7-2 to TRBJ2-1; TRBD2 matches 8 bases. J lost 0 bases, V lost 2 bases, and 0 bases had no gene match. The germline V gene has CDR1 SGHTA and CDR2 FQGNSA. The length of the CDR3 is 15 residues. The CDR3 loop is CASSLSGSSYNEQFF. The CDR3 bases are TGTGCCAGCAGCTTAAGCGGGAGCTCCTACAATGAGCAGTTCTTC.

The genes are TRBV5-5 and TRBJ2-1; D is unresolved. Trimming shortened V by 0 bases and J by 9 bases, and 4 bases separated the two germline ends. Germline V gives CDR1 SGHKS, CDR2 YYEKEE (reference sequence). The CDR3 is 11 amino acids. In nucleotides, the CDR3 is TGTGCCAGCAGCTTGGGGGTTGAGCAGTTCTTC. It encodes CASSLGVEQFF. Based on the CDR3 plus reference TRBV5-5 and TRBJ2-1, the full variable domain is DAGVTQSPTHLIKTRGQQVTLRCSPISGHKSVSWYQQVLGQGPQFIFQYYEKEERGRGNFPDRFSARQFPNYSSELNVNALLLGDSALYLCASSLGVEQFFGPGTRLTVL.

This clonotype was recorded many times. The rearrangement uses TRBV6-5 and TRBJ2-3, with 7 positions matching TRBD1. The CDR3 runs to 15 residues. CDR1 MNHEY and CDR2 SVGAGI come from the germline V gene. Losses at the gene ends were 0 bases for V and 5 bases for J; bases not matched to a gene: 5. CDR3 nucleotides: TGTGCCAGCAGTTACTCGACAGGGACAGTAGATACGCAGTATTTT. This encodes CASSYSTGTVDTQYF.

The chain is built from TRBV5-1 and TRBJ2-3; TRBD1 matches 11 bases. Germline trimming cut 4 bases from V and 3 bases from J; bases unmatched to any gene: 4. The CDR3 consists of 15 residues. Germline lookup yields CDR1 SGHRS and CDR2 YFSETQ. CDR3 protein: CASSRDRGWTDTQYF. CDR3 DNA sequence: TGCGCCAGCAGCCGGGACAGGGGGTGGACAGATACGCAGTATTTT.

This clonotype occurred a few times. The chain combines TRBV4-2 with TRBJ2-1, with D uncertain. Germline V lookup: CDR1 LGHNA, CDR2 YNFKEQ. The ends were cut back, 3 bases at V and 9 bases at J, with 12 bases in the middle. The CDR3 loop spans 13 amino acids. CDR3 residues: CASSHAKPGEQFF. CDR3 in DNA: TGTGCCAGCAGCCACGCCAAGCCCGGTGAGCAGTTCTTC.

This clonotype appeared a few times. The chain combines TRBV7-2 with TRBJ2-3, with 13 positions matching TRBD2. The CDR3 loop spans 15 amino acids. Germline V gene data show CDR1 as SGHTA and CDR2 as FQGNSA. Trimming at V came to 5 bases and at J to 14 bases, leaving 13 bases not matched to a gene. The CDR3 nucleotides read TGTGCCAGCAGCGCTGGACTAGCGGGAGCTTTGTCGGGGTATTTT. It codes for CASSAGLAGALSGYF.

Only a few counts were recorded for this clonotype. This chain links TRBV7-8 with TRBJ2-7, with 8 bases lining up with TRBD1. Trimming cost V 1 base and J 3 bases; bases outside gene matches: 5. This CDR3 is built from 15 residues. CDR1 and CDR2 (germline): SGHVS, FQNEAQ. The CDR3: CASSLVRTGSYEQYF. The CDR3, as DNA: TGTGCCAGCAGCTTAGTCCGGACAGGGAGCTACGAGCAGTACTTC.